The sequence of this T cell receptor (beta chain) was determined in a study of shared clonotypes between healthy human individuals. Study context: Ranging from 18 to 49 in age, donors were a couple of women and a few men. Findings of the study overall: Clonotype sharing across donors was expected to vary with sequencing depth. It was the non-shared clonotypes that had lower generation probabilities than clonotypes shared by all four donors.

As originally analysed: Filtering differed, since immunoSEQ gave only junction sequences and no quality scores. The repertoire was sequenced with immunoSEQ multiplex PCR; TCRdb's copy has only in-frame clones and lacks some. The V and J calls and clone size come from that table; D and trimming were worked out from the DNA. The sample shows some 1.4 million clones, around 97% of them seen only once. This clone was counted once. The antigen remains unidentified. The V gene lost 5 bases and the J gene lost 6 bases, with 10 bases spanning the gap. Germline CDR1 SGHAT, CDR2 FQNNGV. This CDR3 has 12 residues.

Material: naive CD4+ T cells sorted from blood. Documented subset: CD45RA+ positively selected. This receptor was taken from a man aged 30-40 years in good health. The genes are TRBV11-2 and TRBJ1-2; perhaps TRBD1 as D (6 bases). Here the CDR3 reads CASSDNRDGYTF. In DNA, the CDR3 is TGTGCCAGCAGCGACAACAGGGATGGCTACACCTTC.